The entry that follows covers one TCR beta chain sequence. The protocol was immunoSEQ multiplex PCR, while the TCRdb copy is restricted to in-frame clones and leaves out a portion. This sample yields about 390,000 clones, of which roughly 90% are seen a single time; 1.5% to 2% belongs to the top ten. The CDR3 is 13 amino acids. CDR1 is DFQATT and CDR2 is SNEGSKA in the germline V gene (reference sequence). V lost 3 bases and J 3 bases, leaving 10 bases between the germline ends. This sample is part of a study of Ad26.COV2.S vaccination and SARS-CoV-2 variants. Treatment indicated: around 19 received Ad26.COV2.S at low or high dose, single or two shots; a few received placebo; per-sample allocation not given. The samples date from day 63 after the first vaccine or placebo injection.

V gene TRBV20-1 combines with J gene TRBJ2-3; a weak D match, TRBD2 (5 bases). The sequence derives from a person aged 18-60 years who received the Ad26.COV2.S COVID-19 vaccine or a placebo. Source: peripheral blood, taken in a trial of Ad26.COV2.S vaccine versus placebo. The CDR3 DNA reads TGCAGTGCTAGTACTCGGGGAACAGATACGCAGTATTTT. Protein sequence: CSASTRGTDTQYF.